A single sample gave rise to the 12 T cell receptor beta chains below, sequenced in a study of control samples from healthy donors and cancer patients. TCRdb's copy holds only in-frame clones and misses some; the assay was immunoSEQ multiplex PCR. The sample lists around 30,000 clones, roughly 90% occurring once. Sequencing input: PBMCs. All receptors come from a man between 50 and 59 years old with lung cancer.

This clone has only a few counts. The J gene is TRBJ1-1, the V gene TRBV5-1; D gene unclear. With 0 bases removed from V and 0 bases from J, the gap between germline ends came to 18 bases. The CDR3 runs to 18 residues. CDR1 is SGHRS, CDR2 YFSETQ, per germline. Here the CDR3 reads CASSLGILQIPMNTEAFF. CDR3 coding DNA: TGCGCCAGCAGCTTGGGTATTCTGCAGATACCGATGAACACTGAAGCTTTCTTT.

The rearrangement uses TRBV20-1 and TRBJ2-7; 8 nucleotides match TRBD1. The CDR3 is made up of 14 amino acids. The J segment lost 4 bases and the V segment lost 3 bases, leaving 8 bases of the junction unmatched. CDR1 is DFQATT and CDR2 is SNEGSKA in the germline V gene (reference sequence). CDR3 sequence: CSASGQGAYYEQYF. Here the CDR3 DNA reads TGCAGTGCTAGTGGGCAGGGGGCCTATTACGAGCAGTACTTC.

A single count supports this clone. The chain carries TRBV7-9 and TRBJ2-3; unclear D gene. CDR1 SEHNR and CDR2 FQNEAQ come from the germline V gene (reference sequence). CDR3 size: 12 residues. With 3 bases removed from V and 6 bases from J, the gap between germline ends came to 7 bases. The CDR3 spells CASSFNPDTQYF. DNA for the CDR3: TGTGCCAGCAGCTTCAATCCCGATACGCAGTATTTT.

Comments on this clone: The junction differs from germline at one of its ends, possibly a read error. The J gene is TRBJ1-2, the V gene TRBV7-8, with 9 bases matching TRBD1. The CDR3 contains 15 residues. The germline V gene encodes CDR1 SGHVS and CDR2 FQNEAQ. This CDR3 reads CAGSPGQGTFYGYTF. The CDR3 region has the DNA TGTGCCGGCAGCCCCGGACAGGGGACTTTTTATGGCTACACCTTC.

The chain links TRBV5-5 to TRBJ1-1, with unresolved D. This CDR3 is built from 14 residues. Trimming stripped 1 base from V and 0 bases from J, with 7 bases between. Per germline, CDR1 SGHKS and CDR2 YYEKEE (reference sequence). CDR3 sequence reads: CASSLNSLNTEAFF. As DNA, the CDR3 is TGTGCCAGCAGCTTGAACAGTTTGAACACTGAAGCTTTCTTT.

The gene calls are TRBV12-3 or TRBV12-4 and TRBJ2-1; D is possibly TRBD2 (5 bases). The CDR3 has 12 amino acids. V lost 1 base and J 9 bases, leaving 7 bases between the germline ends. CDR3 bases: TGTGCCAGCAGTTTAGTGGCGGGTGAGCAGTTCTTC. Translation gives CASSLVAGEQFF.

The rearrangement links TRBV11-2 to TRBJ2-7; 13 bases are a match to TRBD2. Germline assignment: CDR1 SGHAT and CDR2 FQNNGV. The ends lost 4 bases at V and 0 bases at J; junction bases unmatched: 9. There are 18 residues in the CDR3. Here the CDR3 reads CASSSLTSGGPSSYEQYF. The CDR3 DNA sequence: TGTGCCAGCAGCTCCTTGACTAGCGGGGGGCCCAGCTCCTACGAGCAGTACTTC.

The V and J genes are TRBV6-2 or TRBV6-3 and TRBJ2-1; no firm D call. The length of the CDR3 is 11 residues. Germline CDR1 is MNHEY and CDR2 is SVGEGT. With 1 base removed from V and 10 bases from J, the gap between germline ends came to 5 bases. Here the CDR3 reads CASSYYREQFF. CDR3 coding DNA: TGTGCCAGCAGTTACTACAGAGAGCAGTTCTTC.

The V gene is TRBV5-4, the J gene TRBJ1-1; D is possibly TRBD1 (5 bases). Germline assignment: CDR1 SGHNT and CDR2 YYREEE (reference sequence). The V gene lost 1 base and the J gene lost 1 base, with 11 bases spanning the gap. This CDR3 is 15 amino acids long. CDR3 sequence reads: CASSLSRGENTEAFF. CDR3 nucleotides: TGTGCCAGCAGCTTGAGTCGGGGCGAGAACACTGAAGCTTTCTTT.

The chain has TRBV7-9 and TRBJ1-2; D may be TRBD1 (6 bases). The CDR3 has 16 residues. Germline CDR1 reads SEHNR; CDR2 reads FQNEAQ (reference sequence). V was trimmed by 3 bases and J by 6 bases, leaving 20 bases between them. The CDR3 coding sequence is TGTGCCAGCAGCTTCACGATCGGCGGGGGCGAGGATGGCTACACCTTC. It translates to CASSFTIGGGEDGYTF. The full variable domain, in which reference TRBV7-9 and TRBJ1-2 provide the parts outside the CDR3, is DTGVSQNPRHKITKRGQNVTFRCDPISEHNRLYWYRQTLGQGPEFLTYFQNEAQLEKSRLLSDRFSAERPKGSFSTLEIQRTEQGDSAMYLCASSFTIGGGEDGYTFGSGTRLTVV.

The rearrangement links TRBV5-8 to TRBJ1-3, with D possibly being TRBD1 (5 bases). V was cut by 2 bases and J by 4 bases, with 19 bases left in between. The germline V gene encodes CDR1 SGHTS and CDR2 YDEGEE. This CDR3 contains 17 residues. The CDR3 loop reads CASSFLPFGAGGNTIYF. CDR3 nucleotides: TGTGCCAGCAGCTTCCTACCCTTCGGGGCTGGGGGAAACACCATATATTTT.

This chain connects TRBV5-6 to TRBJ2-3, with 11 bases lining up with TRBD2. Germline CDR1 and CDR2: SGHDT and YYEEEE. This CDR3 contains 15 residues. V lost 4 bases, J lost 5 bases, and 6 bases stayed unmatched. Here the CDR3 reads CASSTSGGGGDTQYF. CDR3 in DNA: TGTGCCAGCAGCACTAGCGGGGGTGGTGGAGATACGCAGTATTTT.